This entry features one TCR beta chain sequence. These data come from a study of cytomegalovirus exposure and HLA in healthy donors. Germline values: CDR1 LGHNA, CDR2 YNFKEQ. V lost 4 bases and J lost 3, with 3 bases in between. The CDR3 runs 11 residues. The PCR contained 60 Vbeta and 13 Jbeta primers. This table comes from immunoSEQ multiplex PCR, and its TCRdb copy is limited to in-frame clones, with some not included. Counted here are some 200,000 clones, roughly 73% occurring once; the ten biggest clones make up about 1.7%. The TCR sequence derives from a woman between 25 and 40 years old in good health and CMV-seronegative. The chain employs TRBV4-2 and TRBJ1-2; D call uncertain. Sequenced sample: PBMCs. Here the CDR3 reads CASSLDYGYTF. The CDR3 DNA reads as TGTGCCAGCAGCCTCGACTATGGCTACACCTTC.